This TCR beta chain was recorded in a study of blood T cell repertoires in COVID-19. The CDR3 covers 16 residues. In germline, CDR1 is LNHDA, CDR2 SQIVND (reference sequence). V lost 7 bases and J lost 5; bases outside the gene matches: 15. The protocol was immunoSEQ multiplex PCR, while the TCRdb copy is restricted to in-frame clones and leaves out a portion. Altogether approximately 36,000 clones are present, over 75% being singletons, with the ten largest covering around 2%. The TCR originated in a human donor in a cohort sampled during active COVID-19. Specimen: peripheral blood. The chain couples TRBV19 to TRBJ1-1, with 8 bases identical to TRBD1. The DNA for the CDR3 is TGTGCCAGTACCCTGGGGGGACAGGCTAAGAGAACTGAAGCTTTCTTT. This encodes CASTLGGQAKRTEAFF.